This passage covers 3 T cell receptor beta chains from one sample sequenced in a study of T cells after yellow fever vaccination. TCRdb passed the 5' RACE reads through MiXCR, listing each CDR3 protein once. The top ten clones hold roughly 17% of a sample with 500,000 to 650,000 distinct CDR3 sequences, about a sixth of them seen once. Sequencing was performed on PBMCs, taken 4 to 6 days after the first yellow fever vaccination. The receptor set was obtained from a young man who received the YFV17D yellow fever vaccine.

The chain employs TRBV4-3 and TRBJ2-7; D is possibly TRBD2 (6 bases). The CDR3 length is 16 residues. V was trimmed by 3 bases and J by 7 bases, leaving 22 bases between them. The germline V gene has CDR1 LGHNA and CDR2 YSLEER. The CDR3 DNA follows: TGCGCCAGCAGCCAGAGGACGGGGGACTGGGCTTGGGAGCAGTACGTC. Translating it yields CASSQRTGDWAWEQYV.

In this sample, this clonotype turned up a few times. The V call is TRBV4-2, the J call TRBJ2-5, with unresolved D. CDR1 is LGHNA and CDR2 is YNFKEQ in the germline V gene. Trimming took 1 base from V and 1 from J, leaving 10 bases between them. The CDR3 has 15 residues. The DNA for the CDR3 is TGTGCCAGCAGCCAAGGGTTAACTATCCAAGAGACCCAGTACTTC. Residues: CASSQGLTIQETQYF.

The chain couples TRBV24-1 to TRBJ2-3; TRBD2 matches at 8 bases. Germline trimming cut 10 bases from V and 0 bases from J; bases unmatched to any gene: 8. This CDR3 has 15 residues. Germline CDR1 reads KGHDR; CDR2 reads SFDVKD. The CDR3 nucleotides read TGTGCCACGGCCCGGGAGGGTGAGAGCACAGATACGCAGTATTTT. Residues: CATAREGESTDTQYF.